Below, one TCR beta chain is given with its context. Its antigen is unidentified. These data are taken from a study of CD8 T cells in ankylosing spondylitis. Findings and caveats of the study: Reports say disease-linked clones showed up significantly more in matched ankylosing spondylitis synovial fluid. Disease-associated clones were CD8+ and fairly uncommon in peripheral blood.

MiXCR, run by TCRdb on the 5' RACE reads, gives a single entry per CDR3 protein. This table has 380,000 or so distinct CDR3 sequences, about 20% appearing once. Germline V gene sequence: CDR1 MDHEN, CDR2 SYDVKM. This CDR3 region has 13 residues. The V and J ends lost 1 base and 4 bases respectively, with 7 bases between them. V gene TRBV28 combines with J gene TRBJ1-1; D gene uncertain. Sequencing was performed on blood, either unsorted or a sorted T cell fraction (not recorded which). This sequence originates from a male donor with ankylosing spondylitis or in good health (not recorded which). Here the CDR3 reads CASSLFNPTEAFF. Here the CDR3 DNA reads TGTGCCAGCAGTTTATTTAATCCCACTGAAGCTTTCTTT. Full variable domain (remainder filled in from reference TRBV28 and TRBJ1-1): DVKVTQSSRYLVKRTGEKVFLECVQDMDHENMFWYRQDPGLGLRLIYFSYDVKMKEKGDIPEGYSVSREKKERFSLILESASTNQTSMYLCASSLFNPTEAFFGQGTRLTVV.